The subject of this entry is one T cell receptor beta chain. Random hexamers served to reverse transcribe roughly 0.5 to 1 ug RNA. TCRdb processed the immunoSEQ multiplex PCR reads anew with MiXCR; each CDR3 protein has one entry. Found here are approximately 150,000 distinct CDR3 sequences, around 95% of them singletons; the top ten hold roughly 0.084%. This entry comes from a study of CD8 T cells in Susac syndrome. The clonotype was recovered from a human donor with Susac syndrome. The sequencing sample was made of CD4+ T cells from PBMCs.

In DNA, the CDR3 is TGTGCCAGCAGCGCCGACGGGAACGGGGAGACCCAGTACTTC. This encodes CASSADGNGETQYF. The V and J genes are TRBV9 and TRBJ2-5; TRBD2 might be the D (5 bases). CDR1 is SGDLS and CDR2 is YYNGEE in the germline V gene. The CDR3 covers 14 residues. Trimming shortened V by 3 bases and J by 5 bases, and 14 bases separated the two germline ends.